This TCR beta chain was identified in a study of cytomegalovirus exposure and HLA in healthy donors (dated by TCRdb to about 2017). With respect to the entire study: An earlier analysis of some 600 of the donors reported 276 Gb of sequence data and 117 million unique TCR beta sequences obtained from about 179 million T cells. The number of typed donors differed by locus: about 629-630 for A, B, C, DRB1 and DQB1; 522 for DQA1; approximately 600 for DPA1; and around 470 for DPB1. Donor age, sex, ethnicity and CMV serostatus were collected together with the repertoire data. Both class I and class II loci were covered by HLA typing, at four-digit resolution. To decide whether each TCR beta V gene segment behaved as functional or pseudogenic, an earlier analysis of approximately 620 of the donors relied on high-throughput TCR beta sequencing. A later analysis re-analyzed previously published TCR beta repertoires from 500 to 700 donors and added high-resolution HLA genotyping to study TCR occurrence patterns. In a later genetic analysis, genome-wide SNP genotypes for about 65% of the roughly 700 donors were used, and that subset was treated as a discovery cohort. All discovery cohort repertoires had been generated on a single sequencing platform. Using immunosequencing, the study profiled T cell repertoires from 666 subjects and related those repertoires to cytomegalovirus serostatus. The study was designed to test whether signatures of past pathogen exposure could be identified by cataloging public T cell receptors. Rather than using new phenotypic data, the later analysis identified candidate immune exposures from TCR beta sequences and from how often those sequences occurred across donors. Around 300 gigabases of sequencing data and approximately 80 million unique TCR sequences were included in an early release covering about 620 HLA-typed donors. Among some 400 genotyped donors of the cohort, an average of around 220,000 unique TCR beta nucleotide sequences was sequenced per donor, of which 15% to 20% were non-productive. To predict cytomegalovirus infection status, the study combined high-throughput TCR immunosequencing, statistical association of individual TCRs with disease status, and machine learning. A separate validation cohort of approximately 120 different subjects was used in addition to the approximately 700-subject first cohort. About five DR-DQ haplotypes were handled as single units for association and clustering, since linkage in the cohort was strong. Of the approximately 370 genotyped donors, 65% to 90% were placed in the genetic ancestry cluster associated with self-reported Caucasian donors. On the study overall, not on this receptor specifically: When HLA alleles, especially DR and DQ, strongly co-occurred, TCR associations were difficult to assign to individual alleles. In the study, roughly 160 TCR beta chains were listed as associated with cytomegalovirus. While some public TCRs were present in many individuals, most TCR sequences turned up only very rarely across donors. Sequencing depth was assumed to be roughly uniform across donors in the presence/absence analyses, though that assumption may not hold. Some 15 rarely observed V segments, including chromosome 9 orphons, were excluded from the earlier analysis of about 500 of the donors because counts were too low. Some IMGT-functional V segments, including TRBV6-2 and TRBV6-3, could not be distinguished by the 87-base-pair reads and were therefore excluded. A later analysis reported that several top co-occurrence clusters appeared linked to parvovirus B19, influenza, CMV and Epstein-Barr virus. V-gene and J-gene trimming of TCR beta chains was associated with a missense DCLRE1C variant in a later genetic analysis, and the association was replicated in an independent cohort. Broadly in line with IMGT annotations, most TCR beta V segments showed up in productive rearrangements about 87% or about 30% of the time in an earlier analysis of 450 to 600 of the donors. In a later analysis, 16,951 TCR beta sequences were associated with specific HLA alleles at a false discovery rate of 0.05. Correlated functional status among segregating V segments might be attributable to linkage disequilibrium, but an unknown experimental factor could not be ruled out. The authors suggested that the approach could potentially be extended to other disease states and immunological phenotypes. Most CMV-associated TCR beta chains appeared to be HLA-restricted in a later analysis, and the HLA associations seemed to be driven largely by CMV exposure. A few of the identified cytomegalovirus-associated TCR beta chains were confirmed in vitro to be specific for cytomegalovirus antigens. According to a later analysis, TCR association rates differed among HLA loci, with DRB1 alleles showing the most associated TCRs and HLA-C alleles showing the fewest. In a later analysis, HLA-associated TCR beta chains showed more clonal expansion and lower generation probabilities than non-associated chains that were equally common. A group of highly shared sequence variants was considered likely to be a technical artifact of the sequencing pipeline. In a later genetic analysis, fewer N-insertions in productive TCRs were reported among donors in an Asian-associated ancestry cluster than the 666-donor mean. A further reported finding was that TCR beta sequences accurately predicted the HLA-A and HLA-B alleles for most subjects in the first cohort. Because some donors lacked HLA typing at each locus, the association tests relied only on the typed subset. Immune exposure information for the cohort was limited to CMV serostatus. Cytomegalovirus status was reported to be diagnosed by the classifier with high specificity and sensitivity in both the original and validation cohorts. In this cohort, only TCR beta chains were sequenced, and detectable features were limited by the absence of alpha or paired-chain data.

Looking up the germline V gene yields CDR1 LGHNA and CDR2 YSLEER. Trimming accounts for 3 bases at V and 0 bases at J, while the number of junction bases matched to no gene is 4. The CDR3 holds 15 amino acids from the cysteine to the phenylalanine. Of all the DNA, just the CDR3 is kept, 45 bases in frame from base 1. Concerning this clone: Its specific antigen is unknown.

The cohort comprised approximately 700 healthy bone marrow donors. Cohort members were all nominally healthy when sampled, although unrecorded immune exposures were likely present. The donor was CMV seronegative and was included in the group of a few hundred seronegative cohort members. Every donor gave a peripheral blood sample, and the peripheral blood mononuclear cells from that sample were used for TCR beta sequencing. The Qiagen DNeasy Blood Extraction Kit was used to extract genomic DNA from the blood cell samples. Library creation used the immunoSEQ multiplex PCR assay. The multiplex PCR relied on a mix of 60 forward primers for TCR Vbeta segments and 13 reverse primers for TCR Jbeta segments. The CDR3 region of rearranged TCR beta genes was amplified from genomic DNA by a multiplex PCR assay. On the Illumina HiSeq System, the amplified TCR beta libraries were sequenced as 87-base-pair reads. The authors' pipeline ran thus. Across the roughly 640 repertoires, a later analysis counted some 81 million unique TCR beta chains, approximately 12 million of which were shared by at least two donors. To remove PCR and sequencing errors, raw reads were error-corrected and collapsed into unique sequences using a nearest-neighbor algorithm that merged closely related sequences. CDR3 sequences were aligned to IMGT reference sequences to assign V, D and J gene segments. Each retained sequence needed at least a six-nucleotide match to both a V gene segment and a J gene segment. Rearrangements were called productive when the CDR3 lacked stop codons and stayed in frame with V and J; all others were non-productive. CDR3 was defined by IMGT convention, running from the second conserved V-encoded cysteine to the conserved J-encoded phenylalanine. The earlier analysis of 500 to 650 of the donors excluded any sequence lacking an unambiguous match to a single V gene segment. An earlier analysis of 587 of the donors called V segments functional above 56.7% productive rearrangements and segregating when the between-donor standard deviation exceeded 5%. A statistical classification framework was developed to diagnose cytomegalovirus status using the catalog of TCR beta chain sequences. In a later analysis, TCR nucleotide sequences were compared against IMGT/GENE-DB human TR gene sequences so that V and J genes could be assigned. In a later analysis, CDR3 sequences and most-parsimonious VDJ recombination scenarios were assigned using the TCRdist pipeline. In a later analysis, every TCR beta chain was defined by the combination of its CDR3 amino acid sequence and its V-gene family, and reads without a unique V-gene family were dropped. A later analysis removed several hundred highly shared, low-generation-probability nucleotide sequences to deal with suspected cross-contamination and a sequencing artifact. In a later analysis, a clonal expansion index was calculated for each public chain from normalized within-repertoire ranks of inferred template counts. In a later analysis, generation probabilities were computed with a VDJ recombination model fitted to out-of-frame rearrangements, and the resulting probabilities were checked against IGoR. A later analysis scored TCR-TCR, TCR-HLA and TCR-CMV co-occurrence with hypergeometric tests, applying a repertoire-size bias correction to TCR pairs. In a later analysis, false discovery rates were estimated by permuting HLA or CMV assignments 20 times. In a later analysis, co-occurring TCRs were grouped with DBSCAN, and TCRdist sequence similarity was added when clustering was performed within HLA-allele-positive subsets. Repertoires with fewer than 30,000 or more than 120,000 public chains were left out of co-occurrence clustering, as were about 5 repertoires with anomalous nucleotide sharing. Here the immuneACCESS table is served through TCRdb, limited to in-frame sequences with V and J called. Missing clones are a known gap in these copies; in checked studies unresolved V genes cover under half, and the rest lacks a known reason. D and trimming were read from the DNA, whereas the V and J calls and clone size are those reported in that table. The table for this sample shows roughly 31,000 clones. The leading ten clones occupy approximately 0.7% of the sample.

Sequenced material: PBMCs. The receptor chain draws on TRBV4-3 and TRBJ1-1, and TRBD1 matches 7 of the central bases. The TCR was taken from a man aged 25 to 40 in good health and CMV-seronegative. Here the CDR3 is given as CASSQSTGMNTEAFF. At the DNA level, the sequence is TGCGCCAGCAGCCAGTCGACAGGGATGAACACTGAAGCTTTCTTT.